This is a list of T cell receptor beta chains from one sample in a study of T cell responses to AZD1222 COVID-19 vaccine. Measured with immunoSEQ multiplex PCR; TCRdb has only the in-frame clones, and not every one. In the table there are about 130,000 clones, approximately 90% of which are singletons. The sample in question was peripheral blood, obtained on day 0 of AZD1222 vaccination. These TCRs come from an adult in good health. Each CDR3 is given with its conserved first and last residue. The order of the fields is V gene, clone size, D gene, J gene, CDR3 DNA, CDR3 protein. A D gene is named only where the DNA matches it firmly. Rows give clone size only sometimes, using once, few, many, or a class for an expanded clone.

>TRBV29-1|once|TRBD1|TRBJ1-2
TGCAGCGTTGGCCCCGGAGACAGGGGGATGTATGGCTACACCTTC
CSVGPGDRGMYGYTF
>TRBV11-2|.|TRBD1|TRBJ1-2
TGTGCCAGCAGCTTGAGTCAGGCAGGGGGCGTCGTCTATGGCTACACCTTC
CASSLSQAGGVVYGYTF
>TRBV19|.|.|TRBJ1-5
TGTGCCAGCCATTTCGGGCAGCTGAATCAGCCCCAGCATTTT
CASHFGQLNQPQHF
>TRBV18|once|.|TRBJ2-7
TGTGCCAGCTCACCAGGCTTCCACGAGCAGTACTTC
CASSPGFHEQYF
>TRBV5-1|few|.|TRBJ1-2
TGCGCCAGCAGCTTTGACGCAGGGAACTATGGCTACACCTTC
CASSFDAGNYGYTF
>TRBV18|.|.|TRBJ2-5
TGTGCCAGCTCACAGGGTCAGGGTGCCCAAGAGACCCAGTACTTC
CASSQGQGAQETQYF
>TRBV6-5|.|.|TRBJ1-4
TGTGCCAGCAGTTATGGGGGAATGCGGGATGAAAAACTGTTTTTT
CASSYGGMRDEKLFF
>TRBV11-3|.|TRBD1|TRBJ1-6
TGTGCCAGCAGCTCAGGGGGGACAGGAGGTTCACCCCTCCACTTT
CASSSGGTGGSPLHF
>TRBV6-1|.|TRBD2|TRBJ2-1
TGTGCCAGCAGTGAACAGGCGTGGGCGGGAGGCTCCAATGAGCAGTTCTTC
CASSEQAWAGGSNEQFF
>TRBV7-6|.|.|TRBJ2-1
TGTGCCAGCAGCTTAGCTACAGGAAAGCGGCGACCCGGCAATGAGCAGTTCTTC
CASSLATGKRRPGNEQFF
>TRBV7-2|.|TRBD1|TRBJ1-2
TGTGCCAGCAGCTTAGGACAGGGGGCCGACTATGGCTACACCTTC
CASSLGQGADYGYTF
>TRBV28|.|.|TRBJ1-1
TGTGCCAGCAGTGTAGAGACACGGGGGAGGACTGAAGCTTTCTTT
CASSVETRGRTEAFF
>TRBV30|.|.|TRBJ1-6
TGTGCCTGGAGATCCGCCGATCTTAATAATTCACCCCTCCACTTT
CAWRSADLNNSPLHF
>TRBV28|once|.|TRBJ1-6
TGTGCCAGCGCAGCCACCCCGTGGGGGCTCTCCTATAATTCACCCCTCCACTTT
CASAATPWGLSYNSPLHF
>TRBV7-2|.|.|TRBJ1-1
TGTGCCAGCAGCTTCGGTGTCCAGGGCACTGAAGCTTTCTTT
CASSFGVQGTEAFF
>TRBV30|.|.|TRBJ2-2
TGTGCCTGGAGGGCGAGGGGTGGCACCGGGGAGCTGTTTTTT
CAWRARGGTGELFF
>TRBV6-5|.|TRBD1|TRBJ1-6
TGTGCCAGCAGTTTCGGACAGGGCACGGGCTCACCCCTCCACTTT
CASSFGQGTGSPLHF
>TRBV19|.|TRBD1|TRBJ1-5
TGTGCCAGTAGTAACGGACAGGGAGGCAATCAGCCCCAGCATTTT
CASSNGQGGNQPQHF
>TRBV28|.|TRBD1|TRBJ1-5
TGTGCCAGCAGGGACAGGGGGGGAAATCAGCCCCAGCATTTT
CASRDRGGNQPQHF
>TRBV2|.|.|TRBJ2-7
TGTGCCAGCCGTCTCCGCGGAAGCTCCTACGAGCAGTACTTC
CASRLRGSSYEQYF
>TRBV7-9|.|.|TRBJ2-5
TGTGCCAGCAGCTTAGGCCAAGAGACCCAGTACTTC
CASSLGQETQYF
>TRBV18|.|.|TRBJ2-3
TGTGCCAGCTCACCAATCCCTCCAGATACGCAGTATTTT
CASSPIPPDTQYF
>TRBV2|.|.|TRBJ2-7
TGTGCCAGCAAGTTCGGGGGAATCTACGAGCAGTACTTC
CASKFGGIYEQYF
>TRBV7-9|.|.|TRBJ1-1
TGTGCCAGCAGCTTAGGAACAGGAAAGCCTGAAGCTTTCTTT
CASSLGTGKPEAFF
>TRBV7-2|once|.|TRBJ1-6
TGTGCCAGCAGCTCCCGGGGGCAAAATTCACCCCTCCACTTT
CASSSRGQNSPLHF
>TRBV2|.|.|TRBJ1-5
TGTGCCACCAGACGGGGCAATCAGCCCCAGCATTTT
CATRRGNQPQHF
>TRBV11-2|few|TRBD1|TRBJ1-4
TGTGCCAGCAGCTCAGGACAGGGTGGAGGTGAAAAACTGTTTTTT
CASSSGQGGGEKLFF
>TRBV19|.|.|TRBJ1-5
TGTGCCAGTACCCTGATGGGGACGAACGATGGGCCCCAGCATTTT
CASTLMGTNDGPQHF
>TRBV7-3|.|.|TRBJ1-1
TGTGCCAGCAGCCCACAGGGAGGCCCATTGAACACTGAAGCTTTCTTT
CASSPQGGPLNTEAFF
>TRBV5-6|.|.|TRBJ1-2
TGTGCCAGCAGCCCAACACACGTCTATGGCTACACCTTC
CASSPTHVYGYTF
>TRBV10-1|.|TRBD2|TRBJ2-1
TGCGCCAGCAGAAGGAAGCGGGAGAATCCGTTCTTC
CASRRKRENPFF
>TRBV5-1|once|.|TRBJ2-2
TGCGCCAGCAGCGCCAACAACCGGGTCCAGAGGACCGGGGAGCTGTTTTTT
CASSANNRVQRTGELFF
>TRBV7-2|few|.|TRBJ1-2
TGTGCCAGCAGCACTGGGGGCGGGGGAATCGATGGCTACACCTTC
CASSTGGGGIDGYTF
>TRBV27|.|.|TRBJ1-2
TGTGCCAGCAGTTCACGTCCTTTTGGGTGGACGAACTATGGCTACACCTTC
CASSSRPFGWTNYGYTF
>TRBV10-3|.|.|TRBJ1-1
TGTGCCATCAACCGGGACAATCGCTATTCGAACACTGAAGCTTTCTTT
CAINRDNRYSNTEAFF
>TRBV18|.|.|TRBJ1-3
TGTGCCAGCTCACCTCTGAGGGAAGGAGCTGGAAACACCATATATTTT
CASSPLREGAGNTIYF
>TRBV7-9|.|.|TRBJ2-5
TGTGCCAGCAGCTTAGTGGGCCAGGCCGTAGGAGAGACCCAGTACTTC
CASSLVGQAVGETQYF
>TRBV7-2|.|.|TRBJ1-3
TGTGCCAGCAGCTTCGAGGGGAACTCTGGAAACACCATATATTTT
CASSFEGNSGNTIYF
>TRBV27|.|.|TRBJ1-6
TGTGCCAGCACCGGATTACTAGGCTCACCCCTCCACTTT
CASTGLLGSPLHF
>TRBV19|.|TRBD2|TRBJ2-7
TGTGCCAGTAGTATTCTACTAGCGGGAGGGCCGGGGGAGCAGTACTTC
CASSILLAGGPGEQYF
>TRBV6-1|.|TRBD1|TRBJ1-2
TGTGCCAGCAGTGAAATAAGGGGGCAAGGCTACACCTTC
CASSEIRGQGYTF
>TRBV28|.|.|TRBJ1-1
TGTGCCAGCAGTCGCTTCACCGGGGGGGGCACTGAAGCTTTCTTT
CASSRFTGGGTEAFF
>TRBV4-1|.|.|TRBJ2-7
TGCGCCAGCAGTCAAGGACCGGAGCGGATCACCTACGAGCAGTACTTC
CASSQGPERITYEQYF
>TRBV19|.|.|TRBJ1-2
TGTGCCAGCACTACGGGGAACTATGGCTACACCTTC
CASTTGNYGYTF
>TRBV9|.|TRBD2|TRBJ2-7
TGTGCCAGCAGCGTTGAAACTAGCGGGGCGAGCCACGAGCAGTACTTC
CASSVETSGASHEQYF
>TRBV7-2|.|.|TRBJ1-1
TGTGCCAGCAGCTTAGATCGGCAGGGCCGAGAAGCTTTCTTT
CASSLDRQGREAFF
>TRBV27|.|.|TRBJ1-1
TGTGCCAGCAGGATCGCAGAGCGTCCGAACACTGAAGCTTTCTTT
CASRIAERPNTEAFF
>TRBV5-5|.|TRBD1|TRBJ1-2
TGTGCCAGCAGCTCCGATGGGACAGGGTATGGCTACACCTTC
CASSSDGTGYGYTF
>TRBV5-1|.|.|TRBJ1-1
TGCGCCAGCAGCTTGATTGCCCGGACGGGGAACACTGAAGCTTTCTTT
CASSLIARTGNTEAFF
>TRBV28|.|.|TRBJ1-6
TGTGCCAGCAGTTCCTCCCCCTTGGGGATGTGGTCACCCCTCCACTTT
CASSSSPLGMWSPLHF
>TRBV6-5|few|.|TRBJ2-3
TGTGCCAGCAGTTACGCAGGCACAGATACGCAGTATTTT
CASSYAGTDTQYF
>TRBV9|.|.|TRBJ2-1
TGTGCCAGCAGCTTCCAGAGACGCAATGAGCAGTTCTTC
CASSFQRRNEQFF